Only one count was recorded for the clone carrying this T cell receptor beta chain. Antigen unknown. The CDR3 runs 13 residues. V lost 6 bases and J lost 4; bases outside the gene matches: 4. CDR1 is MGHRA and CDR2 is YSYEKL in the germline V gene. An immunoSEQ assay, version v3.0, was performed at survey level. Clones were read by immunoSEQ multiplex PCR, and TCRdb kept only the in-frame ones, dropping some. Among 15,000 or so clones listed, 84% were seen once. This sample is part of a study of long-term antiretroviral therapy in people with HIV. Study results and caveats: Records did not include ART adherence, viral resistance or therapy changes.

One or more pre-ART and two or more post-ART PBMC samples were available from each donor. In each sample, about 0.95-10 million cryopreserved PBMC were present before DNA extraction. The clonotype comes from a man aged 25 to 40 with HIV. The rearrangement links TRBV4-1 to TRBJ1-1, with 8 bases matching TRBD1. Source: unsorted PBMCs, taken 0.4 years after starting antiretroviral therapy. The DNA for the CDR3 is TGCGCCAGCAGACAAACAGGGGGCACTGAAGCTTTCTTT. Its translation: CASRQTGGTEAFF.